These 17 T cell receptor beta chains were sequenced from one sample in a study of graft-versus-host responses after intestinal transplantation. The authors plated approximately 200,000 CFSE-labeled responder cells with approximately 200,000 irradiated, violet-dye-labeled stimulator cells. The method was immunoSEQ multiplex PCR; TCRdb's version includes in-frame clones alone and lacks a portion of them. The table shows roughly 15,000 clones, with approximately 36% occurring only once. Sequencing used alloreactive CD8+ T cells from a mixed lymphocyte reaction culture, obtained before intestinal transplant. As to subset: CFSE-low proliferating T cells sorted from roughly six-day pre-transplant mixed lymphocyte reaction (GvH or HvG direction). The source of these receptors is a human patient who received an intestinal transplant.

The CDR3 is CASSRGQVTGELFF. The CDR3 region has the DNA TGTGCCAGCAGCCGGGGACAAGTCACCGGGGAGCTGTTTTTT. This chain connects TRBV6-5 to TRBJ2-2; D possibly corresponds to TRBD1 (6 bases). V lost 6 bases, J lost 4 bases, and 12 bases lay in between. In germline, CDR1 is MNHEY, CDR2 SVGAGI. The CDR3 is 14 residues long.

This clone was found a few times. The V and J genes are TRBV6-5 and TRBJ2-7, with a tentative D call TRBD2 (5 bases). There are 12 residues in the CDR3. V was trimmed by 5 bases and J by 3 bases, leaving 8 bases between them. The germline V gene encodes CDR1 MNHEY and CDR2 SVGAGI. In DNA form, the CDR3 reads TGTGCCAGCAGTACCCGGGGCTACGAGCAGTACTTC. Its protein product is CASSTRGYEQYF.

J is TRBJ1-1 and V is TRBV6-5; TRBD1 aligns across 7 bases. V lost 5 bases to trimming and J lost 1 base; unmatched junction nucleotides: 4. The CDR3 has 14 residues. Germline V gene lookup returns CDR1 MNHEY and CDR2 SVGAGI. The CDR3 DNA reads TGTGCCAGCAGTGAGGGACAGTCGAACACTGAAGCTTTCTTT. It specifies CASSEGQSNTEAFF.

The chain links TRBV6-9 to TRBJ2-2; possible D gene TRBD2, 5 bases. Trimming pared 5 bases from V and 7 bases from J, leaving 8 bases between. The length of the CDR3 is 12 residues. Germline V gene sequence: CDR1 MNHGY, CDR2 SVAAGI. The DNA for the CDR3 is TGTGCCAGCAGTGAGAGGGACGGGGAGCTGTTTTTT. It encodes CASSERDGELFF.

The rearrangement joins TRBV6-1 to TRBJ1-1; TRBD1 is a possible D gene (5 bases). The CDR3 covers 14 residues. V gave up 4 bases and J gave up 0 bases, with 9 bases separating them. Looked up from germline, CDR1 is MNHNS and CDR2 is SASEGT. CDR3 nucleotides: TGTGCCAGCAGTGCGACAGCTATGAACACTGAAGCTTTCTTT. Its translation: CASSATAMNTEAFF.

The chain joins TRBV5-1 to TRBJ2-3; possible D gene TRBD2, 6 bases. The germline V and J ends were trimmed by 6 bases and 0 bases, with 17 bases remaining between them. The CDR3 consists of 16 residues. Germline CDR1 SGHRS, CDR2 YFSETQ. The CDR3 here is CASTLFSRGSTDTQYF. The CDR3 nucleotides are TGCGCCAGCACTCTCTTTTCGCGGGGCAGCACAGATACGCAGTATTTT.

By sample fraction, this clone is medium-sized. V usage is TRBV10-2 and J usage is TRBJ1-2; 9 nucleotides agree with TRBD1. CDR3 length equals 15 residues. In germline, CDR1 is WSHSY, CDR2 SAAADI. V lost 6 bases to trimming and J lost 8 bases; unmatched junction nucleotides: 13. CDR3 nucleotide sequence: TGCGCCAGCAGGGATACAGGGGGCGATCAGAACGGCTACACCTTC. Its translation is CASRDTGGDQNGYTF.

This chain uses TRBV6-1 with TRBJ2-1, with 11 bases fitting TRBD1. V trimming: 2 bases; J trimming: 6 bases; junction bases outside the gene matches: 9. Germline V lookup: CDR1 MNHNS, CDR2 SASEGT. The CDR3 sequence is 17 residues long. CDR3 sequence: CASSEWAWGTGGNEQFF. The CDR3 nucleotides read TGTGCCAGCAGTGAATGGGCGTGGGGGACAGGGGGCAATGAGCAGTTCTTC.

The chain combines TRBV9 with TRBJ1-4; 11 bases are shared with TRBD1. Trimming at V came to 0 bases and at J to 13 bases, leaving 17 bases not matched to a gene. This CDR3 contains 18 residues. CDR1 is SGDLS and CDR2 is YYNGEE in the germline V gene. CDR3 coding DNA: TGTGCCAGCAGCGTAGATGCGGGACAGGGGGGCCTTGGGAGTGGACTGTTTTTT. Translated, it gives CASSVDAGQGGLGSGLFF. Full variable domain (rest looked up from reference TRBV9 and TRBJ1-4): DSGVTQTPKHLITATGQRVTLRCSPRSGDLSVYWYQQSLDQGLQFLIQYYNGEERAKGNILERFSAQQFPDLHSELNLSSLELGDSALYFCASSVDAGQGGLGSGLFFGSGTQLSVL.

The genes are TRBV5-1 and TRBJ2-7; 7 nucleotides line up with TRBD1. The V segment lost 0 bases and the J segment 0 bases; nucleotides outside the gene matches: 9. This CDR3 spans 17 amino acids. The germline V gene has CDR1 SGHRS and CDR2 YFSETQ. The CDR3 is CASSLVYRGQSSYEQYF. The CDR3 nucleotides read TGCGCCAGCAGCTTGGTTTATAGGGGACAGAGCTCCTACGAGCAGTACTTC.

The V and J genes are TRBV12-5 and TRBJ1-2; D gene ambiguous. The CDR3 loop spans 14 amino acids. CDR1 and CDR2 (germline): LGHNT, FRNRAP. V lost 1 base and J 2 bases, leaving 8 bases between the germline ends. The CDR3, as DNA: TGTGCTAGTGGTTTGGGGGCGCGGAACTATGGCTACACCTTC. This codes for CASGLGARNYGYTF.

By frequency in the sample, this clone is medium-sized. The genes are TRBV4-1 and TRBJ1-1; 8 bases are shared with TRBD1. This CDR3 has 15 amino acids. The germline V gene has CDR1 MGHRA and CDR2 YSYEKL. V was pared by 1 base and J by 4 bases, with 5 bases of the junction left unmatched. The CDR3 region is CASSQVGQGLTEAFF. DNA for the CDR3: TGCGCCAGCAGCCAAGTCGGACAGGGACTCACTGAAGCTTTCTTT.

This clone came up a few times. The J gene is TRBJ2-1, the V gene TRBV4-1; D unclear. The V end lost 2 bases, the J end lost 8 bases, and 16 bases lay between the germline ends. The CDR3 runs 15 residues. The V gene's germline CDR1 is MGHRA and CDR2 YSYEKL. This CDR3 is CASSQISPQIDEQFF. Here the CDR3 DNA reads TGCGCCAGCAGCCAAATTTCTCCCCAGATCGATGAGCAGTTCTTC.

The rearrangement links TRBV10-2 to TRBJ1-1; no firm D call. V lost 3 bases and J 7 bases, leaving 12 bases between the germline ends. The CDR3 extends over 13 amino acids. The germline CDR1 and CDR2 sequences are WSHSY and SAAADI. CDR3 region: CASSDDGASEAFF. Written as DNA, the CDR3 is TGCGCCAGCAGTGATGACGGTGCGAGTGAAGCTTTCTTT.

This chain joins TRBV6-6 and TRBJ2-5; D is undetermined. Trimming cost V 2 bases and J 1 base, with 5 bases left between them. CDR1 is MNHNY and CDR2 is SVGAGI in the germline V gene (reference sequence). The CDR3 extends over 13 amino acids. The CDR3 spells CASSYRAQETQYF. The DNA of the CDR3 is TGTGCCAGCAGTTACAGGGCCCAAGAGACCCAGTACTTC.

The chain has TRBV4-1 and TRBJ2-1, with D uncertain. The CDR3 spans 12 residues. Germline V CDR1 and CDR2: MGHRA, YSYEKL. V was shortened by 1 base and J by 8 bases, with 6 bases between the two germline ends. The CDR3 reads CASSQAYHEQFF. The DNA of the CDR3 is TGCGCCAGCAGCCAAGCCTATCATGAGCAGTTCTTC.

CDR3 nucleotide sequence: TGTGCCAGCAGTGAGGGACAGGGGATTAACGGGGAGCTGTTTTTT. Protein product: CASSEGQGINGELFF. This chain links TRBV25-1 with TRBJ2-2; 10 bases are shared with TRBD1. V was clipped by 3 bases and J by 7 bases; unmatched bases: 5. The CDR3 length is 15 residues. Germline V CDR1 and CDR2: MGHDK, SYGVNS.